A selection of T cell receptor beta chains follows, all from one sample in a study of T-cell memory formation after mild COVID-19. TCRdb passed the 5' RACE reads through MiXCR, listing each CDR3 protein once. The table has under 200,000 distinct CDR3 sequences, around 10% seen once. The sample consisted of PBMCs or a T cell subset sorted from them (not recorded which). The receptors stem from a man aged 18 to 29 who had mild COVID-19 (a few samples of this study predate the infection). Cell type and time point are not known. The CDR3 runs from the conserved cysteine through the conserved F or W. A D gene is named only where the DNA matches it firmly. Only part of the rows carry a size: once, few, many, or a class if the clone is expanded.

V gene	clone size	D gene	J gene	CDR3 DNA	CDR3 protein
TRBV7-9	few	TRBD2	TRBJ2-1	TGTGCCAGCAGCTTAGACGTTGCGGGGGGCAGGGATGAGCAGTTCTTC	CASSLDVAGGRDEQFF
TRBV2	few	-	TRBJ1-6	TGTGCCAGCGGAGTGAGTTTACCAGGTTCACCCCTCCACTTT	CASGVSLPGSPLHF
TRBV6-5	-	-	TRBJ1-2	TGTGCCAGCAGTTATCGGTACGACGGAAACTATGGCTACACCTTC	CASSYRYDGNYGYTF
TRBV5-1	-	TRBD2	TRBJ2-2	TGCGCCAGCAGTTCCCCCGATGGCGGGGGGGCGAGAGCCGGGGAGCTGTTTTTT	CASSSPDGGGARAGELFF
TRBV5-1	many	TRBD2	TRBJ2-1	TGCGCCAGCAGCCCCGGGGGGACTAGCGGGGAATACAATGAGCAGTTCTTC	CASSPGGTSGEYNEQFF
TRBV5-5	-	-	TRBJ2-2	TGTGCCAGCATCACGGGCGGGGGCTCGAACACCGGGGAGCTGTTTTTT	CASITGGGSNTGELFF
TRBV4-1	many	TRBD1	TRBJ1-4	TGCGCCAGCAGCCACCTTCTGGACAGGGCCGGTGAAAAACTGTTTTTT	CASSHLLDRAGEKLFF
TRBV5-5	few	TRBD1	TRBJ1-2	TGTGCCAGCAGGTTCGGGGAGGGGGCTTTAAGAGGCTACACCTTC	CASRFGEGALRGYTF
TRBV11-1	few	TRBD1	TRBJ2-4	TGTGCCAGCAGCTTAGAGGCGACAGGGGGTTTGGGCATTCAGTACTTC	CASSLEATGGLGIQYF
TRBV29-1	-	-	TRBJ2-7	TGCAGCGTCGGCAGGGCCGGGGAGCAGTACTTC	CSVGRAGEQYF
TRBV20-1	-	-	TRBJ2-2	TGCAGTGCTAGGGGGGAACCGAACACCGGGGAGCTGTTTTTT	CSARGEPNTGELFF
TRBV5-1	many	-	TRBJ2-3	TGTGCCAGCAGTGACACAGATACGCAGTATTTT	CASSDTDTQYF
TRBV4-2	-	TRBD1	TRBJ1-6	TGTGCCAGCAGCCAGCCCGGACAGGGACCCCTCCACTTT	CASSQPGQGPLHF
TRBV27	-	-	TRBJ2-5	TGTGCCAGCAGTTTGAAGGGGCAAGAGACCCAGTACTTC	CASSLKGQETQYF
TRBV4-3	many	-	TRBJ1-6	TGCGCCAGCAGCTACCAAGTTATCCTAAATTCACCCCTCCACTTT	CASSYQVILNSPLHF
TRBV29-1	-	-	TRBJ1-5	TGCAGCGTTGTTAGCGGCTACAATCAGCCCCAGCATTTT	CSVVSGYNQPQHF
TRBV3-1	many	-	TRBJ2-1	TGTGCCAGCAGCCCATATGGCCAGAGCTCCTACAATGAGCAGTTCTTC	CASSPYGQSSYNEQFF
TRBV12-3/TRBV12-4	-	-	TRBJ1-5	TGTGCCAGCAGTTCCCTGGCAGGGGAGAATCAGCCCCAGCATTTT	CASSSLAGENQPQHF
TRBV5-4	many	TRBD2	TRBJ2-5	TGTGCCAGCAGCATGGGACTAGCGAGAAGAGAGACCCAGTACTTC	CASSMGLARRETQYF
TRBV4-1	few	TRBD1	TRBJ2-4	TGCGCCAGCACCCCGGGACAGGGACGAAACATTCAGTACTTC	CASTPGQGRNIQYF